A selection of T cell receptor beta chains follows, all from one sample in a study of beta chain features in type 1 diabetes. TCRdb's copy holds only in-frame clones and misses some; the assay was immunoSEQ multiplex PCR. Of hundreds of thousands of clones in the sample, around 30% are singletons; the top ten hold around 0.065%. Sequencing was done on a sample of naive CD4+ T cells from blood. Source of these receptors: a man aged 18 to 35 in good health. CDR3s include the opening cysteine and the closing phenylalanine or tryptophan. A D gene is named only where the DNA matches it firmly. Rows may omit the clone size; those that give it use once, few, many or a size class.

d_call clone_size j_call v_call cdr3_length cdr3_nt cdr3_aa
- - TRBJ2-3 TRBV5-1 14 TGCGCCAGCAGCTTGGGGTCAAGCACAGATACGCAGTATTTT CASSLGSSTDTQYF
TRBD2 few TRBJ2-7 TRBV7-2 15 TGTGCCAGCAGCGTTGCGGGACTAGCGTCTGCCGAGCAGTACTTC CASSVAGLASAEQYF
- - TRBJ2-1 TRBV4-2 14 TGTGCCAGCAGCCTGGAGGGCTCTATCGATGAGCAGTTCTTC CASSLEGSIDEQFF
- - TRBJ1-4 TRBV7-8 16 TGTGCCAGCAGCTTAGCGTCGCGGCGAGGTCGGGAAAAACTGTTTTTT CASSLASRRGREKLFF
TRBD2 - TRBJ2-3 TRBV5-1 16 TGCGCCAGCAGCTCCGGACTAGCGGGAGACACAGATACGCAGTATTTT CASSSGLAGDTDTQYF
- few TRBJ1-1 TRBV7-9 15 TGTGCCAGCAGCCTTCGGGAGGTCTCGGGCACTGAAGCTTTCTTT CASSLREVSGTEAFF
- few TRBJ1-5 TRBV27 15 TGTGCCAGCAGGGCGGCGGGGGCCTCCAATCAGCCCCAGCATTTT CASRAAGASNQPQHF
- - TRBJ1-2 TRBV5-4 14 TGTGCCAGCAGCTTGCCTCTGGGAGGTAGTGGCTACACCTTC CASSLPLGGSGYTF
- - TRBJ1-4 TRBV7-9 14 TGTGCCAGCACCCCGCAGGGAGTCCCCGAAAAACTGTTTTTT CASTPQGVPEKLFF
- few TRBJ2-1 TRBV21-1 16 TGTGCCAGCAGCAAAAACAGGGACGGCCTTAACAATGAGCAGTTCTTC CASSKNRDGLNNEQFF
TRBD1 - TRBJ2-7 TRBV7-2 15 TGTGCCAGCAGCCCCCGAGGGGGCCTCTCCTACGAGCAGTACTTC CASSPRGGLSYEQYF
- - TRBJ2-1 TRBV9 13 TGTGCCAGCAGCTTACGGGGCTACAATGAGCAGTTCTTC CASSLRGYNEQFF
TRBD2 - TRBJ2-1 TRBV7-9 16 TGTGCCAGCAGCTTCCCCTTCGAGCGGGATCACAATGAGCAGTTCTTC CASSFPFERDHNEQFF
- few TRBJ2-7 TRBV9 14 TGTGCCAGCAGCGAAGGTCAGGGGACCTACGAGCAGTACTTC CASSEGQGTYEQYF
TRBD1 - TRBJ1-2 TRBV29-1 11 TGCAGCGCGGTACAGGGACAGGGCTACACCTTC CSAVQGQGYTF
- - TRBJ1-5 TRBV15 13 TGTGCCACCAGCAGAGTTGGCAATCAGCCCCAGCATTTT CATSRVGNQPQHF
TRBD2 - TRBJ2-3 TRBV29-1 14 TGCAGCGTTGAAGAGGGACTACGCACAGATACGCAGTATTTT CSVEEGLRTDTQYF
TRBD1 few TRBJ1-1 TRBV4-2 14 TGTGCCAGCAGCCAGACAGGGAAGAACACTGAAGCTTTCTTT CASSQTGKNTEAFF
TRBD2 - TRBJ2-1 TRBV7-9 15 TGTGCCAGCAGCTCGACTAGCGGGACGCCTCATGAGCAGTTCTTC CASSSTSGTPHEQFF
- - TRBJ2-6 TRBV29-1 14 TGCAGCGTCGGGGACATCTCTGGGGCCAACGTCCTGACTTTC CSVGDISGANVLTF
TRBD2 once TRBJ2-7 TRBV29-1 13 TGCAGCTTCTTAGCGGGAGGGCCCAACGAGCAGTACTTC CSFLAGGPNEQYF
- few TRBJ1-3 TRBV9 14 TGTGCCAGCAGCGGGACAGTGTCTGGAAACACCATATATTTT CASSGTVSGNTIYF
TRBD2 few TRBJ2-1 TRBV6-5 14 TGTGCCAGCAGTTATAGCGGGACTGACAATGAGCAGTTCTTC CASSYSGTDNEQFF
- - TRBJ1-1 TRBV30 10 TGTGCTTGGGGACGAACTGAAGCTTTCTTT CAWGRTEAFF
TRBD2 few TRBJ2-3 TRBV9 14 TGTGCCAGCAGCGTAGCTGGGACTACGAGTACGCAGTATTTT CASSVAGTTSTQYF
- - TRBJ2-1 TRBV4-2 15 TGTGCCAGCAGGGCCAGGGGGACTGCTGTAAATGAGCAGTTCTTC CASRARGTAVNEQFF
TRBD1 - TRBJ2-6 TRBV29-1 15 TGCAGCGTAGCGACAGGGGTTTCTGGGGCCAACGTCCTGACTTTC CSVATGVSGANVLTF
TRBD1 few TRBJ2-7 TRBV29-1 12 TGCAGCGTACGGGACAGGGTTTACGAGCAGTACTTC CSVRDRVYEQYF
- few TRBJ2-3 TRBV30 13 TGTGCCTGGAGTGGGCCCAGCGGAGATACGCAGTATTTT CAWSGPSGDTQYF